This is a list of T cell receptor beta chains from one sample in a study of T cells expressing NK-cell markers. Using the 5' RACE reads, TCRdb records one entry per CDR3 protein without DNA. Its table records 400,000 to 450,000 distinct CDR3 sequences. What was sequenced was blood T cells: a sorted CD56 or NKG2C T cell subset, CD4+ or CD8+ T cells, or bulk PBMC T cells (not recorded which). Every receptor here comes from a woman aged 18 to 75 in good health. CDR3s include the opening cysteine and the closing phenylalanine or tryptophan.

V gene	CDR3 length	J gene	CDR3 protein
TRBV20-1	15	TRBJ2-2	CSARRRGVDTGELFF
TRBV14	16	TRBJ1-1	CASSQVWGSGNTEAFF
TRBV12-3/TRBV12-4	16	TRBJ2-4	CASRAEGQGAKNIQYF
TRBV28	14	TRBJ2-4	CASSLRGRQGIQYF
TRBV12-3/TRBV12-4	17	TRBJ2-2	CASRDDYLGLATGELFF
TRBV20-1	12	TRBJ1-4	CSAWGLNEKLFF
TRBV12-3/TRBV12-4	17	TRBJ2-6	CASSFGGVSTGANVLTF
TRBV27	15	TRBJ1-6	CASSLAGQINSPLHF
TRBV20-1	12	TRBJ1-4	CSLQSLNEKLFF
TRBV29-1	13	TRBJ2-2	CSQEKQGPRELFF
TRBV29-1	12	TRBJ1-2	CSVNPGGYGYTF
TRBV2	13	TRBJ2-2	CASRGDRPGELFF
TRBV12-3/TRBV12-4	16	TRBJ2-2	CASSLWAGGPSGELFF
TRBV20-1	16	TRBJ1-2	CSARETLSSLLYGYTF
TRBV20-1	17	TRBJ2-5	CSAGRASGNRGQETQYF
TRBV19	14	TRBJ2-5	CASSPGLASFAQYF
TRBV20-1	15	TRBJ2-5	CSAPDRRNNQETQYF
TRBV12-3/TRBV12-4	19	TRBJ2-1	CASSGRQGGRQGADNEQFF
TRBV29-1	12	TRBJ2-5	CSVARVVETQYF
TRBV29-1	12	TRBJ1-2	CSVEGTPYGYTF
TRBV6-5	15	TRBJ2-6	CASSYDTSGANVLTF
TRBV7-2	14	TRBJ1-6	CASRRGTGGSPLHF
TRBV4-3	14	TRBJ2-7	CASSREVAGTEQYF
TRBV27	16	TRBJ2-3	CASSRYIGLVTDTQYF
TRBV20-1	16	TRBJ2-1	CSARFGSRGSYNEQFF
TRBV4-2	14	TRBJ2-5	CASSQVEDGETQYF
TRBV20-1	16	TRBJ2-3	CSASALGWFLLDTQYF